Sequencing of this TCR beta chain was carried out in a study of T cells in Graves' hyperthyroidism and ophthalmopathy. Overall study results and limits: Most clonotypes expanded in the thyroid (above 0.001) were also present in blood.

Lactation, pregnancy, other autoimmune disease or uncontrolled infection excluded patients. Clinical symptoms, serum thyroxine, TRAb, thyroid ultrasound and orbital computed tomography established diagnosis. TCR beta CDR3 regions were amplified from RNA transcripts. A first-round RT-PCR of the TCR CDR3 used the HTBI primer set. TCRdb recomputed calls from the multiplex PCR reads with MiXCR, one row per CDR3 protein. The sample lists 250,000 to 350,000 distinct CDR3 sequences; about 20% were seen once. This clonotype came up many times. Its matching antigen is unknown. One junction end does not reproduce the germline sequence, and a read error may be involved. This CDR3 contains 15 residues. Germline CDR1 and CDR2: WNHNN and SYGVQD (reference sequence).

The sample consisted of blood. The origin of this receptor is a man younger than 40 with Graves' ophthalmopathy. This sequence joins TRBV10-1 and TRBJ2-1; 10 bases fit TRBD2. The CDR3 DNA reads TGTGCCAGCAGCCCTTCTAGCGGGAGTTACAATGAGCAGTTCTTC. It codes for CASSPSSGSYNEQFF.